The T cell receptor beta chain under discussion was sequenced for a study of shared clonotypes between healthy human individuals. Overall study results and limits: Donor scarcity curtailed the genetic and exposure-history diversity represented herein.

Points on this clone: Antigen specificity is unknown.

Trimming removed 3 bases from V and 3 bases from J; junction bases left unmatched: 14. Germline CDR1 is LNHDA and CDR2 is SQIVND (reference sequence). The CDR3 is made up of 19 amino acids. The protocol was immunoSEQ multiplex PCR, while the TCRdb copy is restricted to in-frame clones and leaves out a portion. The repertoire includes around 690,000 clones, about 90% of them detected once, and 30% to 40% sits in the top ten. The receptor was derived from a man younger than 35 in good health. Some clones in this sample may be carry-over from other donors' samples. This chain uses TRBV19 with TRBJ1-2, with TRBD1 identical over 12 bases. Sequenced material: memory CD8+ T cells from PBMCs. Subset of the sample: CD45RO+ cells pooled with CCR7-negative TemRA cells. CDR3: CASSISRRDRGPVDYGYTF. CDR3 in DNA: TGTGCCAGTAGTATTTCGAGGCGGGACAGGGGGCCCGTTGACTATGGCTACACCTTC.